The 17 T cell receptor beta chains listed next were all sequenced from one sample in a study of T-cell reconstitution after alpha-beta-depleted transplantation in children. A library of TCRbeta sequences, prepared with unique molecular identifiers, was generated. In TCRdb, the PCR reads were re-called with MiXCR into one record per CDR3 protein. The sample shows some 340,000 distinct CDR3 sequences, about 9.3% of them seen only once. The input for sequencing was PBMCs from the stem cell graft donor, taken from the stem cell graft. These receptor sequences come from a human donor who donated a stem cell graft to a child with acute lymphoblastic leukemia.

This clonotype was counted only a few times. CDR3: CASSTDRVRYQPQHF. CDR3 coding DNA: TGTGCCAGCAGCACGGACAGGGTAAGGTATCAGCCCCAGCATTTT. The V gene is TRBV7-9, the J gene TRBJ1-5; 8 bases map to TRBD1. This CDR3 has 15 residues. V shed 5 bases and J 5 bases; nucleotides not matched to a gene: 8. Germline V gene lookup returns CDR1 SEHNR and CDR2 FQNEAQ (reference sequence).

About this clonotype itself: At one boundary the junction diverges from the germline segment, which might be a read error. The CDR3 bases are TGTGCCATCAGTGAAATGACAGGCCTAGCCAAAAACAGTCAGTACTTC. Residues: CAISEMTGLAKNSQYF. The chain uses TRBV10-3 and TRBJ2-4; D possibly corresponds to TRBD1 (6 bases). The CDR3 covers 16 residues. In germline, CDR1 is ENHRY, CDR2 SYGVKD.

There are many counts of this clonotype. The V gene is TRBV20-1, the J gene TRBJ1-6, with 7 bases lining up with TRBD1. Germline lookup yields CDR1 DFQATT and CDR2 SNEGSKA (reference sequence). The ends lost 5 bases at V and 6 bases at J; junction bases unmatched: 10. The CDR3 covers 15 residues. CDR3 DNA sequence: TGCAGTGCTCAAACAGGGGCCTCGCGTAATTCACCCCTCCACTTT. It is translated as CSAQTGASRNSPLHF.

The CDR3 reads CASSQVGSGKADTQYF. The DNA of the CDR3 is TGCGCCAGCAGCCAAGTGGGAAGCGGGAAGGCAGATACGCAGTATTTT. The V call is TRBV4-1, the J call TRBJ2-3; 7 bases are a match to TRBD2. Per germline, CDR1 MGHRA and CDR2 YSYEKL. Trimming took 1 base from V and 4 from J; bases not matched to a gene: 8. This CDR3 is built from 16 residues.

The CDR3 protein is CASEDLAGANTGELFF. CDR3 sequence (DNA): TGCGCCAGCGAAGACTTAGCGGGAGCGAACACCGGGGAGCTGTTTTTT. The rearrangement links TRBV4-1 to TRBJ2-2; 9 nucleotides align to TRBD2. Germline V CDR1 and CDR2: MGHRA, YSYEKL. This CDR3 is 16 amino acids long. J gave up 0 bases and V 8 bases, and 7 bases lay outside the gene matches.

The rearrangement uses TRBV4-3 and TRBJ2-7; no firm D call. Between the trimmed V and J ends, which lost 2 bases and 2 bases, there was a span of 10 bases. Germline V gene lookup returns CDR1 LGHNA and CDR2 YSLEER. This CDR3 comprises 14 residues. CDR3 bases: TGCGCCAGCAGCCAAACTGCAGGTACCTACGAGCAGTACTTC. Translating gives CASSQTAGTYEQYF.

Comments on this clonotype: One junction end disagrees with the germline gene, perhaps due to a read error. In DNA form, the CDR3 reads TGCAGCGGTATAACGCTCGTTGGGAAAGGTAGATCGGAGTCCTTC. This gives the protein CSGITLVGKGRSESF. The chain uses TRBV29-1 and TRBJ1-2; D remains ambiguous. The CDR3 is made up of 15 amino acids. From germline, CDR1 is SQVTM and CDR2 ANQGSEA.

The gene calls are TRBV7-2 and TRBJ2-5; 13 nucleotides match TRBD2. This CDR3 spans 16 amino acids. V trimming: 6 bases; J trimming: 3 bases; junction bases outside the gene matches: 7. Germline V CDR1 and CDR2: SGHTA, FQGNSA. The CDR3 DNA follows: TGTGCCAGCAGTCTCTGGGGGACTAGCGGGGAAGAGACCCAGTACTTC. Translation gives CASSLWGTSGEETQYF.

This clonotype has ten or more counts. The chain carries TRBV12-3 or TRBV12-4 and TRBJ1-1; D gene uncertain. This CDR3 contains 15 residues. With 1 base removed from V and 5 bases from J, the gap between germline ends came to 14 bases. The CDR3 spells CASSLGRGVGTEAFF. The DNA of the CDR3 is TGTGCCAGCAGTTTAGGCCGGGGAGTTGGTACTGAAGCTTTCTTT.

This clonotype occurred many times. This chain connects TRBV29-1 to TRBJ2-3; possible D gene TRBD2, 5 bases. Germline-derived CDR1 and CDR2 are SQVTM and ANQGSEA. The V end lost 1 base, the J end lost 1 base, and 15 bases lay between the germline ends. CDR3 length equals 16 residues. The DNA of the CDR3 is TGCAGCGTTGAAGGGGCTCAATGGCGGGGCACAGATACGCAGTATTTT. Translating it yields CSVEGAQWRGTDTQYF.

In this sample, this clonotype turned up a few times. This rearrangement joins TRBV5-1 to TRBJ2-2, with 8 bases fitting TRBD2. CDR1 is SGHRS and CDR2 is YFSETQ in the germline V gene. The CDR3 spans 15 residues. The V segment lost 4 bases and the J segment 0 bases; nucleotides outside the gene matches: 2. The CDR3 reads CASSREGANTGELFF. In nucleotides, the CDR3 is TGCGCCAGCAGCCGGGAGGGGGCGAACACCGGGGAGCTGTTTTTT.

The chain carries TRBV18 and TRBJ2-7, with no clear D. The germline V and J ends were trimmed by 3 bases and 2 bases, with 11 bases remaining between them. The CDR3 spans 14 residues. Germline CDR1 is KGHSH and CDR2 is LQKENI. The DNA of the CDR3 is TGTGCCAGCTCACCCCCCACAGTTACCTACGAGCAGTACTTC. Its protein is CASSPPTVTYEQYF.

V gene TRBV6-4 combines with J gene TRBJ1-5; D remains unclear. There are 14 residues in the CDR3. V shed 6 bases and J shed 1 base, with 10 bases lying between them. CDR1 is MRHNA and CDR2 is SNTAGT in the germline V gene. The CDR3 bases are TGTGCCAGCAGCCCTGAGATGAGCAATCAGCCCCAGCATTTT. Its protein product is CASSPEMSNQPQHF.

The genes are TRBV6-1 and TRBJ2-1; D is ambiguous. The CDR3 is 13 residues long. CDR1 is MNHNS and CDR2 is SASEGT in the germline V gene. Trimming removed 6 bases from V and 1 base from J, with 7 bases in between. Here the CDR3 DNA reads TGTGCCAGCAGGGCCAGGTCCTACAATGAGCAGTTCTTC. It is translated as CASRARSYNEQFF.

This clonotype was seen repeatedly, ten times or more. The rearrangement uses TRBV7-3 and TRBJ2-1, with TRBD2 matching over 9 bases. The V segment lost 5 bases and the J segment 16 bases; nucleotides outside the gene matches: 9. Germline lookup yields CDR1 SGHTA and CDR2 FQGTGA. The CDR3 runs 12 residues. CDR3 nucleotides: TGTGCCAGCAGCAGCAGGGGGACTAGCCGCTTCTTC. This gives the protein CASSSRGTSRFF.

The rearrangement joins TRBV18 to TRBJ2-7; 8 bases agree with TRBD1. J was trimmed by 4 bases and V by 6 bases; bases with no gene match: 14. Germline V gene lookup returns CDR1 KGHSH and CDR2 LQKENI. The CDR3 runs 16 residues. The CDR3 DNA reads TGTGCCAGCTCTCTCAGCGGACAGGGTGGATGGTACGAGCAGTACTTC. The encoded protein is CASSLSGQGGWYEQYF.

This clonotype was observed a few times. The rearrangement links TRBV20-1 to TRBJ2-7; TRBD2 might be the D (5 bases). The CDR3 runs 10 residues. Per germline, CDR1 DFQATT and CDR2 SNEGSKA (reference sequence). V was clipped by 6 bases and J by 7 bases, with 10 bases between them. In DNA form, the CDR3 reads TGCAGTGCGAAAGCGGAGGAGCAGTACTTC. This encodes CSAKAEEQYF.